This T cell receptor (beta chain) was sequenced in a study of blood T cells in healthy people across ages. Germline CDR1 reads DFQATT; CDR2 reads SNEGSKA (reference sequence). This CDR3 has 9 amino acids. V was pared by 6 bases and J by 8 bases, with 7 bases between. For the second PCR, which ran for about 6 to 12 cycles, a sample-barcoded 5' primer and a J-beta primer mix were used. TCRdb re-called the 5' RACE reads with MiXCR, one entry per CDR3 protein. The data show some 800,000 distinct CDR3 sequences, 20% to 25% seen once. These data were also reused for a study on T cells of mothers and their children. This second study notes: T cell clones that were persistent and microchimeric went undetected.

Sequencing was carried out using blood. The sequence was obtained from a boy younger than 18 in good health. This chain uses TRBV20-1 with TRBJ1-2, with D hard to call. The CDR3 loop reads CSASTGYTF. The CDR3 DNA follows: TGCAGTGCGAGCACGGGCTACACCTTC.